This T cell receptor (beta chain) was documented in a study of blood T cell repertoires in COVID-19. Study summary: COVID-19 samples collected from the United States, Italy and Spain covered acute and convalescent phases. T cells, B-cell-depleted T cells, or PBMCs provided the cDNA or gDNA that served as material.

Looked up from germline, CDR1 is SEHNR and CDR2 is FQNEAQ (reference sequence). This CDR3 has 15 residues. With 7 bases removed from V and 5 bases from J, the gap between germline ends came to 15 bases. Per the original data handling: Cell counts per sample came from amplifying reference gene primers. This table comes from immunoSEQ multiplex PCR, and its TCRdb copy is limited to in-frame clones, with some not included. V, J and clone size reflect that table, while D and trimming were determined from the DNA. Of 350,000 to 450,000 clones listed, about 88% are singletons. The Seattle site enrolled patients during active infection and followed them longitudinally.

The specimen was peripheral blood. V usage is TRBV7-9 and J usage is TRBJ1-6, with D perhaps matching TRBD1 (5 bases). The origin of this receptor is a woman in her 40s with COVID-19, enrolled during active disease. The CDR3 DNA is TGTGCCAGCAATGGAGGGGACCGTAATAATTCACCCCTCCACTTT. Amino acids: CASNGGDRNNSPLHF. The variable domain in full, with the rest retrieved from reference TRBV7-9 and TRBJ1-6, is DTGVSQNPRHKITKRGQNVTFRCDPISEHNRLYWYRQTLGQGPEFLTYFQNEAQLEKSRLLSDRFSAERPKGSFSTLEIQRTEQGDSAMYLCASNGGDRNNSPLHFGNGTRLTVT.